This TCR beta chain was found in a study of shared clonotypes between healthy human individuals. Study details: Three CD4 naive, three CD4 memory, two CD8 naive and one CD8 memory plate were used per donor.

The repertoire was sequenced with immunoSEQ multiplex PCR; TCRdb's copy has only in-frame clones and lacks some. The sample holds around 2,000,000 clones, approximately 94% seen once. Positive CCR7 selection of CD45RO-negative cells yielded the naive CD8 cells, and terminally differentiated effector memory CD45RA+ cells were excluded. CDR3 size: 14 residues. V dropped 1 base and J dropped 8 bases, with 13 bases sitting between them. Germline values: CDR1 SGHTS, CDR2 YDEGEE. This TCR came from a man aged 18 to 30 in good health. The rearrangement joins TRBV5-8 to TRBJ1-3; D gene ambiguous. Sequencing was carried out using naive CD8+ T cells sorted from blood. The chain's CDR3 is CASSLSRETDTIYF. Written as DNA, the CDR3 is TGTGCCAGCAGCTTGAGTAGGGAGACGGACACCATATATTTT.